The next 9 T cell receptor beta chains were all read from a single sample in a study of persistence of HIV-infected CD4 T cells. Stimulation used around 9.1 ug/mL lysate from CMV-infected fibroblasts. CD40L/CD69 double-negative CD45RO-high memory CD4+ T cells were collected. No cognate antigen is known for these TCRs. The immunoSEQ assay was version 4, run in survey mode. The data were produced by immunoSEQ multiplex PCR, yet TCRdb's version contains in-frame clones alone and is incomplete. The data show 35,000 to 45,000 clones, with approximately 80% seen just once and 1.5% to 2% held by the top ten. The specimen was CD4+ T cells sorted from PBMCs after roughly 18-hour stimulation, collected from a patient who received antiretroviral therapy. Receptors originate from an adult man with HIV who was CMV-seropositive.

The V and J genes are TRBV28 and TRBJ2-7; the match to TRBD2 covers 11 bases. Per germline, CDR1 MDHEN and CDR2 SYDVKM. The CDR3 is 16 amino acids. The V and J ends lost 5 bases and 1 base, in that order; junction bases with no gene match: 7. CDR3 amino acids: CASSQGTSGSSYEQYF. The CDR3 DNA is TGTGCCAGCAGTCAGGGGACTAGCGGTTCGTCCTACGAGCAGTACTTC.

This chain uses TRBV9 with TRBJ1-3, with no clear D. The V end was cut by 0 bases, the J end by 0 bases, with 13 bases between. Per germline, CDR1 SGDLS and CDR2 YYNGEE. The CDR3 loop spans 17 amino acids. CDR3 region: CASSVEGHPYSGNTIYF. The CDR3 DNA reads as TGTGCCAGCAGCGTAGAAGGGCACCCGTACTCTGGAAACACCATATATTTT.

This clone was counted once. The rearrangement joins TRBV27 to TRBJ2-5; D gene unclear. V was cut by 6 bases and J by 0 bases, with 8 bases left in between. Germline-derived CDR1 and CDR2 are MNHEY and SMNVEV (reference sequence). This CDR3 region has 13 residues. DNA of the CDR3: TGTGCCAGCAGCCGAACGTACCAAGAGACCCAGTACTTC. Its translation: CASSRTYQETQYF.

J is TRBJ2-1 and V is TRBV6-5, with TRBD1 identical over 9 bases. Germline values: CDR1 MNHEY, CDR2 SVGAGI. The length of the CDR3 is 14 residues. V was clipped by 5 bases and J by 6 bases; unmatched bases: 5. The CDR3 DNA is TGTGCCAGCAGTCCGGGACAGGGTATCAATGAGCAGTTCTTC. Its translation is CASSPGQGINEQFF.

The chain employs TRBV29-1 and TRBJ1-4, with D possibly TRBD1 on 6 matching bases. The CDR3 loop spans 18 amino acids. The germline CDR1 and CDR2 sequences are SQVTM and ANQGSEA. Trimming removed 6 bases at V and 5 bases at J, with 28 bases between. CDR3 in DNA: TGCAGCGTCCTTAGCCCCGGACGAGAACAGGGAGGAAATGAAAAACTGTTTTTT. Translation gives CSVLSPGREQGGNEKLFF.

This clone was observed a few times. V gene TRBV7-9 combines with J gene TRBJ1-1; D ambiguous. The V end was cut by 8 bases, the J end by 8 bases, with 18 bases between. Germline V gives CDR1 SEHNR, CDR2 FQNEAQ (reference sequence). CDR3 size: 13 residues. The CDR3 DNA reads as TGTGCCAGCCCTCGTTTGGCCGGGCAGGAAGCTTTCTTT. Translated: CASPRLAGQEAFF.

CDR3 bases: TGTGCCAGCAGCCTGACAGGGAGGACAGCTTTCTTT. As protein: CASSLTGRTAFF. The chain combines TRBV14 with TRBJ1-1, with TRBD1 matching over 7 bases. The CDR3 totals 12 residues. Germline CDR1 SGHDN, CDR2 FVKESK. The trim removed 4 bases at V and 10 bases at J, leaving 6 bases unmatched.

CDR3 in amino acids: CASSLFQIALHF. The CDR3 nucleotides read TGTGCCAGCAGTTTGTTTCAGATAGCCCTCCACTTT. The chain is built from TRBV28 and TRBJ1-6; D gene ambiguous. Per germline, CDR1 MDHEN and CDR2 SYDVKM. V was pared by 3 bases and J by 14 bases, with 11 bases between. The CDR3 covers 12 residues.

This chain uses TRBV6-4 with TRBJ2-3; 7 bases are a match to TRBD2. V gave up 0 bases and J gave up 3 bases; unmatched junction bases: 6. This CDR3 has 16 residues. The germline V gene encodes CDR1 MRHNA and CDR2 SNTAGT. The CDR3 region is CASSDSRTRATDTQYF. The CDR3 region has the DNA TGTGCCAGCAGTGACTCTCGGACTAGGGCGACAGATACGCAGTATTTT.